This T cell receptor beta chain was sequenced for a study of blood T cell repertoires in COVID-19. Study information: The samples span acute and convalescent COVID-19 from the United States, Italy and Spain. Sample material is recorded as cDNA or gDNA derived from T cells, B-cell-depleted T cells, or PBMCs.

This clone showed up just a few times. The germline V gene has CDR1 ENHRY and CDR2 SYGVKD. The germline V and J ends were trimmed by 4 bases and 2 bases, with 24 bases remaining between them. The CDR3 has 20 residues. Data came from immunoSEQ multiplex PCR; TCRdb stores just in-frame clones and leaves some out. The data show approximately 140,000 clones, with more than 75% seen just once and under 2.5% held by the top ten. Sequenced: peripheral blood. The chain is built from TRBV10-3 and TRBJ1-6; maybe TRBD1 (5 bases). This TCR was recovered from a man aged 70 or older with acute or convalescent COVID-19. CDR3 loop: CAISGTGLFSTLPYNSPLHF. For the CDR3, the DNA is TGTGCCATCAGTGGCACAGGCCTTTTCTCCACCCTGCCCTATAATTCACCCCTCCACTTT.